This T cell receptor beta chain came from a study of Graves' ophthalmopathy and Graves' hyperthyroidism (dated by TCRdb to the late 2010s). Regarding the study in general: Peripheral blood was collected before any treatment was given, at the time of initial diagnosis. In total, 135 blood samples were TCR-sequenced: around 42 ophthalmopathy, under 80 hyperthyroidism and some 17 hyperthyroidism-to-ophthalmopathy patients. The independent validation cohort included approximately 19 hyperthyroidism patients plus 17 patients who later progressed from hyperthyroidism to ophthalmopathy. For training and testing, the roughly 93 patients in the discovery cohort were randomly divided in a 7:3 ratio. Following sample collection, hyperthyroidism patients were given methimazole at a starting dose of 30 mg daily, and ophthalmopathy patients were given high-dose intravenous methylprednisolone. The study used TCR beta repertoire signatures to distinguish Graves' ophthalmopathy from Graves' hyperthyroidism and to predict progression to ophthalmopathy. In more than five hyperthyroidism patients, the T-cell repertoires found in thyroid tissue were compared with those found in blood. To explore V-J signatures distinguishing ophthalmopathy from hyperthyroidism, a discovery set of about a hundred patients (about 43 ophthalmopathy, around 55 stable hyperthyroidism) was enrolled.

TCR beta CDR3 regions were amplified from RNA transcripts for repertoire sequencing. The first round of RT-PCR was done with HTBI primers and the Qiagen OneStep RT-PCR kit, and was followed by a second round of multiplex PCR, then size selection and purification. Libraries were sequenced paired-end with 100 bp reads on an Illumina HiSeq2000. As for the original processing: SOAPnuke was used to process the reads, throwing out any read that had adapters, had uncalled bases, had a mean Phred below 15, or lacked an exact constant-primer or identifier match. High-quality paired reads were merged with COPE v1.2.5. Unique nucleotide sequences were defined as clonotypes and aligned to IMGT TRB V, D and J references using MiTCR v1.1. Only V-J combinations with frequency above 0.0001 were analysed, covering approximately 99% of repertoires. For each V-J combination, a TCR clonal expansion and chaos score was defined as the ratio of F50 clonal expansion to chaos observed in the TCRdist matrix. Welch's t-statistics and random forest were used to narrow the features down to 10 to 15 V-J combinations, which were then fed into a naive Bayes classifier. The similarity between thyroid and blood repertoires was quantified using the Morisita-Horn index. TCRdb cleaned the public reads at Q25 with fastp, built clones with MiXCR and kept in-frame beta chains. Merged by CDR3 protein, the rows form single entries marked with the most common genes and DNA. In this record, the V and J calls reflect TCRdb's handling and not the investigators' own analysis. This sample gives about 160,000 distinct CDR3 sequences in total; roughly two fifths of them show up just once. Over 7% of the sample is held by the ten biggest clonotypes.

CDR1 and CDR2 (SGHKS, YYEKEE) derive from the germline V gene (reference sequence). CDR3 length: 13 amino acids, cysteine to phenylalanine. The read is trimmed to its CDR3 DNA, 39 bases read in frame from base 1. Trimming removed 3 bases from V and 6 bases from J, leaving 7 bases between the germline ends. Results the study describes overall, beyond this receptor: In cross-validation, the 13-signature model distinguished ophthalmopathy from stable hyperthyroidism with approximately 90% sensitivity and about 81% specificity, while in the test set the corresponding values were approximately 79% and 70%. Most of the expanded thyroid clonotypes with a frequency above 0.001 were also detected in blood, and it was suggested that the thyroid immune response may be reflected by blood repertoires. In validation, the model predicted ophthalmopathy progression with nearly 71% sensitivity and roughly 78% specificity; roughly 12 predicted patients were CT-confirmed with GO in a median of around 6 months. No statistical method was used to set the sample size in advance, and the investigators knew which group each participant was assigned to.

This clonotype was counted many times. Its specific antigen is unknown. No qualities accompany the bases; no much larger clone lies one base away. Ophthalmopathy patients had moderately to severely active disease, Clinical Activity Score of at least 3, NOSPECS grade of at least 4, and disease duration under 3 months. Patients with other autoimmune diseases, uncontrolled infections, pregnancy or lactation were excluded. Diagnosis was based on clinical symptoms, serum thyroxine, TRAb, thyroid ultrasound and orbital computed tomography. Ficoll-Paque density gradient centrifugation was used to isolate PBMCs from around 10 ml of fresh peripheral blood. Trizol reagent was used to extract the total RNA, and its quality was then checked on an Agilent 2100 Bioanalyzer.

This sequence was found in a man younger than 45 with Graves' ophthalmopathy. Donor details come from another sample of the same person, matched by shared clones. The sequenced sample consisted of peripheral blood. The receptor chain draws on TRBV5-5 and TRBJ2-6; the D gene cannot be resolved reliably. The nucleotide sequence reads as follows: TGTGCCAGCAGCTCCCGGTCGGCCAACGTCCTGACTTTC. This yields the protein CASSSRSANVLTF.